These 8 T cell receptor beta chains share one sample of origin, sequenced in a study of T cell repertoires in cytomegalovirus infection. TCRdb processed the reads anew with MiXCR; each CDR3 protein has one entry. The sample includes 650,000 to 900,000 distinct CDR3 sequences, around 29% of them seen just once. These TCRs' antigens remain unknown. Sequencing was performed on cultured CD8+ T cells from PBMCs, taken from culture after CMV antigen stimulation. These receptors all stem from a human donor in good health (CMV status not recorded). Some clones in this sample may be carry-over from other donors' samples.

Many counts were recorded for this clonotype. The V gene is TRBV18, the J gene TRBJ2-7; D is unclear. This CDR3 contains 12 residues. Germline V lookup: CDR1 KGHSH, CDR2 LQKENI. Between the trimmed V and J ends, which lost 2 bases and 5 bases, there was a span of 7 bases. The CDR3 here is CASSPSPDEQYV. The DNA of the CDR3 is TGTGCCAGCTCACCATCGCCGGACGAGCAGTACGTC.

V usage is TRBV29-1 and J usage is TRBJ2-2, with D maybe TRBD2 (6 bases). V was pared by 4 bases and J by 1 base, with 7 bases between. CDR3 length equals 13 residues. CDR1 and CDR2 (germline): SQVTM, ANQGSEA. The CDR3 loop reads CSVVGGNTGELFF. CDR3 nucleotide sequence: TGCAGCGTTGTCGGGGGGAACACCGGGGAGCTGTTTTTT.

This clonotype was counted at least ten times. The chain has TRBV12-3 or TRBV12-4 and TRBJ1-6; D gene ambiguous. Trimming removed 6 bases at V and 4 bases at J, with 10 bases between. This CDR3 is built from 14 residues. The CDR3 region has the DNA TGTGCCAGCAGACGGGGAAGGTATAATTCACCCCTCCACTTT. Residues: CASRRGRYNSPLHF.

This clonotype was found a few times. This sequence joins TRBV12-5 and TRBJ1-1; no clear D gene. CDR1 LGHNT and CDR2 FRNRAP come from the germline V gene. CDR3 length: 12 residues. V was clipped by 7 bases and J by 1 base, with 7 bases between them. In DNA, the CDR3 is TGTGCTAGTGCTTGGGAGAACACTGAAGCTTTCTTT. Protein product: CASAWENTEAFF.

In this sample, this clonotype turned up a few times. The J gene is TRBJ2-3, the V gene TRBV24-1; D may match TRBD1 or TRBD2 (6 bases each). CDR1 and CDR2 (germline): KGHDR, SFDVKD. Trimming shortened V by 5 bases and J by 5 bases, and 16 bases separated the two germline ends. The CDR3 loop spans 15 amino acids. This CDR3 reads CATSGIGGSGDTQYF. CDR3 bases: TGTGCCACCAGTGGTATAGGGGGGTCAGGAGATACGCAGTATTTT.

J is TRBJ2-5 and V is TRBV6-5; the match to TRBD2 covers 9 bases. The CDR3 sequence is 13 residues long. Trimming at V came to 9 bases and at J to 5 bases, leaving 7 bases not matched to a gene. Germline loops: CDR1 MNHEY, CDR2 SVGAGI. This CDR3 reads CASQAGGGETQYF. In nucleotides, the CDR3 is TGTGCCAGTCAAGCGGGGGGTGGGGAGACCCAGTACTTC.

A few counts support this clonotype. V and J are TRBV24-1 and TRBJ2-3, with 7 positions matching TRBD1. This CDR3 comprises 16 residues. With V trimmed by 9 bases and J by 0 bases, 11 bases remained unmatched. Germline V gene data show CDR1 as KGHDR and CDR2 as SFDVKD. CDR3 coding DNA: TGTGCCACCCTAGGCCCGGACAGGCTAAGCACAGATACGCAGTATTTT. Protein: CATLGPDRLSTDTQYF.

CDR3 DNA: TGTGCCAGTACACTAGGGGGGCCATCACAGAATGAGCAGTTCTTC. The encoded protein is CASTLGGPSQNEQFF. V usage is TRBV19 and J usage is TRBJ2-1; either TRBD1 or TRBD2 may supply D (6 bases each). This CDR3 has 15 residues. Germline loops: CDR1 LNHDA, CDR2 SQIVND (reference sequence). V was pared by 7 bases and J by 7 bases, with 20 bases between.